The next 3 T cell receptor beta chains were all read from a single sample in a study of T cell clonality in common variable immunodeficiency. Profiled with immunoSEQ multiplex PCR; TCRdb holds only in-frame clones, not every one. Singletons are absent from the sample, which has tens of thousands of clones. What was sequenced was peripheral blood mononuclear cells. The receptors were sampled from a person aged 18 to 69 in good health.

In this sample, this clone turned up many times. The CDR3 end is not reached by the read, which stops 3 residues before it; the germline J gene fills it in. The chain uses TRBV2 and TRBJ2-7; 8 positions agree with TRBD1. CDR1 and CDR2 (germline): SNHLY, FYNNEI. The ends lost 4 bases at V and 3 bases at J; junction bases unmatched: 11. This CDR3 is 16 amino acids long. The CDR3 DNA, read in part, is TGTGCCAGCAGTGCCCTAGGCGGACAGGGCGGCTACGAG. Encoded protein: CASSALGGQGGYE. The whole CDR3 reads CASSALGGQGGYEQYF.

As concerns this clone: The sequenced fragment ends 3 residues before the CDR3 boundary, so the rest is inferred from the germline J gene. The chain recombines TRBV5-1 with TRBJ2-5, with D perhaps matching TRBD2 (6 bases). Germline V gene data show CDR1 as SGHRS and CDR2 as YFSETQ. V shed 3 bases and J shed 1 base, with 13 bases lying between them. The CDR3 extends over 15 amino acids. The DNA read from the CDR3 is TGCGCCAGCAGCTGGGAGATAGCGGTCCAAGAGACC. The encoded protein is CASSWEIAVQET. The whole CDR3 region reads CASSWEIAVQETQYF.

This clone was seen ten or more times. The CDR3 reads CASSPDRNFYYGYTF. CDR3 DNA (partial): TGTGCCAGCTCACCGGACAGGAACTTTTACTATGGC. V and J are TRBV18 and TRBJ1-2, with 7 nucleotides matching TRBD1. The read finishes 3 residues shy of the CDR3 end, and the germline J gene is used to complete it. The germline V gene has CDR1 KGHSH and CDR2 LQKENI. The CDR3 runs to 15 residues. V dropped 3 bases and J dropped 3; count of bases not matched to a gene: 7.